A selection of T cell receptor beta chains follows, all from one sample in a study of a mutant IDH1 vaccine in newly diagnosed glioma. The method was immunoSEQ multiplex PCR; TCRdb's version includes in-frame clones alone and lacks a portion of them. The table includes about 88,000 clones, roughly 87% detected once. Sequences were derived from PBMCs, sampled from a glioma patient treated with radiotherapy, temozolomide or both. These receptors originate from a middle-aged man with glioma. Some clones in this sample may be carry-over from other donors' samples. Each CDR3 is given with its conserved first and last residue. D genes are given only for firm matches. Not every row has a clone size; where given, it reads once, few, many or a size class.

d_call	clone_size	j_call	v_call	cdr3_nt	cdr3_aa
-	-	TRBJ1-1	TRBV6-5	TGTGCCAGCAGTTACTCGACCCTGGGGATGAACACTGAAGCTTTCTTT	CASSYSTLGMNTEAFF
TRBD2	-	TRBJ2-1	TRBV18	TGTGCCAGCTCACCCCTACGGACCTCTAGCGGGGGGACATACAATGAGCAGTTCTTC	CASSPLRTSSGGTYNEQFF
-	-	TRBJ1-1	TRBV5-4	TGTGCCAGCAGCTGGCCGGGGACGTCGAACACTGAAGCTTTCTTT	CASSWPGTSNTEAFF
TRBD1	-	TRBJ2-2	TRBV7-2	TGTGCCAGCAGCACCTACAGGGGGACCGGGGAGCTGTTTTTT	CASSTYRGTGELFF
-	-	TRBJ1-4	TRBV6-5	TGTGCCAGCAGTCCCCGGACTCAGGAAAAACTGTTTTTT	CASSPRTQEKLFF
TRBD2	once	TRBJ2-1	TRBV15	TGTGCCACCAGCAGAGTTGCGGGGGGGTACAATGAGCAGTTCTTC	CATSRVAGGYNEQFF
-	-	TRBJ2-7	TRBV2	TGTGCCAGCAGTGACGAGTCGCAGTACTTC	CASSDESQYF
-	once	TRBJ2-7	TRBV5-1	TGCGCCAGCAGCCCCGTGTACAGGAGCTCCTACGAGCAGTACTTC	CASSPVYRSSYEQYF
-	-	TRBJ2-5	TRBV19	TGTGCCAGTAGTTCCAGGGGAAACCGGGGCCAAGAGACCCAGTACTTC	CASSSRGNRGQETQYF
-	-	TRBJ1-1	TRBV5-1	TGCGCCAGCAGCTTTAGTACCAACACTGAAGCTTTCTTT	CASSFSTNTEAFF
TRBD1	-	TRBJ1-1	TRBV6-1	TGTGCCAGCAGTGAAGTAGGGGGCCCCACTGAAGCTTTCTTT	CASSEVGGPTEAFF
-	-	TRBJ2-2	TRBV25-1	TGTGCCAGCAGGGTAGGGGGGGCCGGGGAGCTGTTTTTT	CASRVGGAGELFF
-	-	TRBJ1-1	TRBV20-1	TGCAGTGCGGGTCTAAGAGCTTTCTTT	CSAGLRAFF
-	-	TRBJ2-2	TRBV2	TGTGCCAGCAGTGATTACGGAGTCGGGGAGCTGTTTTTT	CASSDYGVGELFF
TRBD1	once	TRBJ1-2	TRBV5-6	TGTGCCAGCAGCTGGGGGTTGGGGACAGATGGCTACACCTTC	CASSWGLGTDGYTF
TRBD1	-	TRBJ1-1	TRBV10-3	TGTGCCATCAGTGAGCCGGGGACAGCAAACACTGAAGCTTTCTTT	CAISEPGTANTEAFF
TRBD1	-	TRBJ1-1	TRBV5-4	TGTGCCAGCAAAAACGACAGGGATGGGATAGAAGCTTTCTTT	CASKNDRDGIEAFF
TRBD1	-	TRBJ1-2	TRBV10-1	TGCGCCAGCAGCGACGGGACAGGTTCCGGTGGCTACACCTTC	CASSDGTGSGGYTF
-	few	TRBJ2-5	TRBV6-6	TGTGCCAGCAGTTACCTAGAAAAGGAGACCCAGTACTTC	CASSYLEKETQYF
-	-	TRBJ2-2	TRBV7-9	TGTGCCAGCAGCTTAGAAGCTAGTCACACCGGGGAGCTGTTTTTT	CASSLEASHTGELFF
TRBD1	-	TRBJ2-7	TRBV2	TGTGCCACCGTGGACAGGGCCTACGAGCAGTACTTC	CATVDRAYEQYF
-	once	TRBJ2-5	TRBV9	TGTGCCAGCAGCGTAGGGGGGGTGGAGACCCAGTACTTC	CASSVGGVETQYF
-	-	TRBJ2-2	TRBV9	TGTGCCAGCCAGGGGTCCGGGGAGCTGTTTTTT	CASQGSGELFF
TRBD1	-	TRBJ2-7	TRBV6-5	TGTGCCAGCAGTAGGGACAGGGAATACGAGCAGTACTTC	CASSRDREYEQYF
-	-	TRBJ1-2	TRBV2	TGTGCCAGCGGGGAGGGCCCGGGAGGCTACACCTTC	CASGEGPGGYTF
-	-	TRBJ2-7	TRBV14	TGTGCCAGCAGCCAATCGGGCAACTCCTACGAGCAGTACTTC	CASSQSGNSYEQYF
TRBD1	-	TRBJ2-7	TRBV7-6	TGTGCCAGCAGCTCGGGACAGGGTGGCTACGAGCAGTACTTC	CASSSGQGGYEQYF
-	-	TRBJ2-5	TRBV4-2	TGTGCCAGCAGCCAAGAGGGGGGACGGTACCAAGAGACCCAGTACTTC	CASSQEGGRYQETQYF
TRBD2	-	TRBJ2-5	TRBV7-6	TGTGCCAGCAGCTCAGTAGCGGGAGAGACCCAGTACTTC	CASSSVAGETQYF
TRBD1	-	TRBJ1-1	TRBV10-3	TGTGCCATCACCCCGAGGACAGGAAACACTGAAGCTTTCTTT	CAITPRTGNTEAFF
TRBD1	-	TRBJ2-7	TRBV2	TGTGCCAGCAGGACACCGACAGGGTCCTACGAGCAGTACTTC	CASRTPTGSYEQYF